These T cell receptor beta chains were read from a single sample in a study of T cell repertoires in aging, cancer and after chemotherapy. TCRdb ran MiXCR on the multiplex PCR reads and lists one entry per CDR3 protein. The sample lists approximately 18,000 distinct CDR3 sequences; about 46% were seen once. Sequencing used blood. These TCRs come from a human donor in good health. Each CDR3 is given with its conserved first and last residue. Each record gives: J gene, CDR3 length, V gene, D gene, clone size, CDR3 protein, CDR3 DNA. The D gene is left open where the match is weak. Size values are once, few and many counts, or a class for expanded clones, and some rows have none.

TRBJ2-2 | 14 | TRBV5-6 | NA | NA | CASSSRGRTGELFF | TGTGCCAGCAGCTCCAGGGGTAGGACCGGGGAGCTGTTTTTT
TRBJ2-7 | 17 | TRBV6-1 | TRBD2 | NA | CASSEQVGLAGAYEQYF | TGTGCCAGCAGTGAACAGGTTGGACTAGCGGGGGCCTACGAGCAGTACTTC
TRBJ2-3 | 15 | TRBV7-2 | NA | few | CASSLGRFRTDTQYF | TGTGCCAGCAGCTTAGGCCGTTTTAGGACAGATACGCAGTATTTT
TRBJ2-5 | 14 | TRBV7-6 | TRBD1 | NA | CASSLVTGQETQYF | TGTGCCAGCAGCTTAGTGACAGGGCAAGAGACCCAGTACTTC
TRBJ1-2 | 11 | TRBV29-1 | NA | NA | CSGGGNYGYTF | TGCAGCGGGGGGGGGAACTATGGCTACACCTTC
TRBJ2-2 | 16 | TRBV29-1 | NA | once | CSARTGGSSGTGGLFF | TGCAGCGCCCGGACCGGGGGCTCTAGCGGCACCGGGGGGCTGTTTTTT
TRBJ1-5 | 16 | TRBV19 | TRBD1 | NA | CASTTSGTGFLGPQHF | TGTGCCAGTACCACGTCCGGGACAGGATTTTTGGGGCCCCAGCATTTT
TRBJ2-7 | 16 | TRBV7-6 | TRBD2 | NA | CASSSGGTSGSYEQYF | TGTGCCAGCAGCTCAGGAGGGACTAGCGGGTCCTACGAGCAGTACTTC
TRBJ2-1 | 11 | TRBV19 | NA | NA | CASRTYNEQFF | TGTGCCAGTAGGACTTACAATGAGCAGTTCTTC
TRBJ2-1 | 13 | TRBV6-2/TRBV6-3 | NA | NA | CASSYGGIDEQFF | TGTGCCAGCAGTTACGGGGGAATTGATGAGCAGTTCTTC
TRBJ2-7 | 16 | TRBV19 | TRBD2 | few | CASSSIAGDLSYEQYF | TGTGCCAGTAGTAGTATAGCGGGAGACCTCTCCTACGAGCAGTACTTC
TRBJ2-1 | 13 | TRBV19 | TRBD1 | NA | CASGRQGSNEQFF | TGTGCCAGTGGGCGACAGGGGAGCAATGAGCAGTTCTTC
TRBJ1-6 | 15 | TRBV13 | NA | NA | CASSPSFRDNSPLHF | TGTGCCAGCAGCCCTTCCTTTCGGGATAATTCACCCCTCCACTTT
TRBJ2-2 | 18 | TRBV6-1 | TRBD2 | NA | CASSKGTSGRETTGELFF | TGTGCCAGCAGTAAAGGGACTAGCGGGAGGGAGACCACCGGGGAGCTGTTTTTT
TRBJ2-6 | 18 | TRBV19 | NA | few | CASSVGRRPGAGANVLTF | TGTGCCAGTAGTGTGGGCCGCAGACCCGGGGCTGGGGCCAACGTCCTGACTTTC
TRBJ1-5 | 15 | TRBV19 | NA | few | CASSIAWGSNQPQHF | TGTGCCAGTAGTATTGCATGGGGAAGCAATCAGCCCCAGCATTTT
TRBJ2-3 | 16 | TRBV6-1 | NA | NA | CASSSPALGSKDTQYF | TGTGCCAGCAGTTCCCCCGCCCTCGGGTCCAAAGATACGCAGTATTTT
TRBJ2-3 | 14 | TRBV29-1 | TRBD2 | medium-sized | CSVVGGSGTDTQYF | TGCAGCGTTGTTGGCGGGAGTGGGACAGATACGCAGTATTTT
TRBJ1-4 | 13 | TRBV6-1 | NA | NA | CASSDRGNEKLFF | TGTGCCAGCAGTGACAGGGGTAATGAAAAACTGTTTTTT
TRBJ2-2 | 15 | TRBV5-1 | TRBD2 | NA | CASRTSGMGTGELFF | TGCGCCAGCAGGACTAGCGGGATGGGGACCGGGGAGCTGTTTTTT
TRBJ2-4 | 15 | TRBV30 | TRBD2 | NA | CAELGREGQENIQYF | TGTGCCGAATTAGGGCGGGAGGGCCAGGAAAACATTCAGTACTTC
TRBJ2-3 | 15 | TRBV5-6 | NA | NA | CASSYGQTSTDTQYF | TGTGCCAGCAGTTACGGACAGACTAGCACAGATACGCAGTATTTT
TRBJ2-3 | 14 | TRBV6-1 | NA | NA | CASSEGRPTDTQYF | TGTGCCAGCAGTGAAGGGCGGCCCACAGATACGCAGTATTTT
TRBJ2-1 | 19 | TRBV5-1 | TRBD2 | NA | CASSLSSSTLAGGSYEQFF | TGCGCCAGCAGCTTGTCCTCATCGACCCTAGCGGGAGGTAGCTATGAGCAGTTCTTC
TRBJ2-6 | 13 | TRBV18 | NA | NA | CASSLGGANVLTF | TGTGCCAGCTCACTAGGCGGGGCCAACGTCCTGACTTTC
TRBJ2-7 | 20 | TRBV12-3/TRBV12-4 | TRBD2 | few | CASSLFLRGLAGPVTYEQYF | TGTGCCAGCAGTTTGTTTCTTCGAGGACTAGCGGGACCCGTTACCTACGAGCAGTACTTC
TRBJ2-7 | 14 | TRBV27 | NA | NA | CASSLALEWDEQYF | TGTGCCAGCAGCCTCGCCCTGGAGTGGGACGAGCAGTACTTC
TRBJ2-3 | 14 | TRBV18 | NA | NA | CASSPDRLTDTQYF | TGTGCCAGCTCACCCGACAGACTCACAGATACGCAGTATTTT
TRBJ1-2 | 14 | TRBV6-2/TRBV6-3 | TRBD1 | NA | CASSYSIGTGSYTF | TGTGCCAGCAGTTACTCGATTGGGACAGGGAGCTACACCTTC
TRBJ2-7 | 16 | TRBV19 | TRBD1 | NA | CASSGRVGTGSYEQYF | TGTGCCAGTAGTGGACGTGTGGGGACAGGGTCCTACGAGCAGTACTTC
TRBJ2-7 | 15 | TRBV19 | TRBD1 | NA | CASSSSGTGTYEQYF | TGTGCCAGTAGTTCGTCCGGGACAGGTACCTACGAGCAGTACTTC
TRBJ2-3 | 14 | TRBV12-3/TRBV12-4 | TRBD1 | few | CASNIDRGTDTQYF | TGTGCCAGCAACATCGACAGGGGAACAGATACGCAGTATTTT
TRBJ2-7 | 15 | TRBV15 | TRBD2 | NA | CATSIGTSGRLGQYF | TGTGCCACCAGCATCGGGACTAGCGGGAGGTTAGGTCAGTACTTC
TRBJ2-1 | 14 | TRBV19 | NA | few | CASKLRDSNNEQFF | TGTGCCAGTAAACTCCGGGACTCTAACAATGAGCAGTTCTTC
TRBJ2-5 | 14 | TRBV27 | NA | NA | CASSTEGVRETQYF | TGTGCCAGCAGCACGGAGGGGGTGAGGGAGACCCAGTACTTC
TRBJ2-5 | 12 | TRBV6-5 | NA | NA | CASSRAGATQYF | TGTGCCAGCAGTCGGGCGGGGGCGACCCAGTACTTC
TRBJ2-3 | 14 | TRBV6-5 | TRBD2 | NA | CASSYISSTSGQYF | TGTGCCAGCAGTTACATCAGCAGCACTAGCGGGCAGTATTTT
TRBJ1-2 | 12 | TRBV29-1 | NA | medium-sized | CSVESDNYGYTF | TGCAGCGTTGAGAGTGACAACTATGGCTACACCTTC
TRBJ1-5 | 11 | TRBV12-3/TRBV12-4 | NA | NA | CASSFGQPQHF | TGTGCCAGCAGTTTTGGTCAGCCCCAGCATTTT
TRBJ1-2 | 14 | TRBV18 | NA | NA | CASSSLPGTHGYTF | TGTGCCAGCTCATCCCTTCCAGGAACACATGGCTACACCTTC
TRBJ2-7 | 17 | TRBV18 | TRBD2 | NA | CASSPNLLTGGSYEQYF | TGTGCCAGCTCACCTAACCTCTTGACGGGAGGGTCCTACGAGCAGTACTTC
TRBJ2-2 | 15 | TRBV19 | NA | NA | CASSLLGTADRELFF | TGTGCCAGTAGTCTGTTGGGGACCGCCGACCGGGAGCTGTTTTTT
TRBJ2-5 | 18 | TRBV5-5 | TRBD2 | few | CASSWGTSGRGSQETQYF | TGTGCCAGCAGCTGGGGGACTAGCGGGAGGGGTTCCCAAGAGACCCAGTACTTC
TRBJ2-5 | 12 | TRBV18 | NA | NA | CASSRSQETQYF | TGTGCCAGCTCACGATCCCAAGAGACCCAGTACTTC
TRBJ2-2 | 19 | TRBV6-2/TRBV6-3 | NA | NA | CASSYQRGPGLEPVGELFF | TGTGCCAGCAGTTATCAGAGGGGGCCTGGACTAGAACCCGTCGGGGAGCTGTTTTTT
TRBJ1-1 | 13 | TRBV11-1 | NA | NA | CASSLAENTEAFF | TGTGCCAGCAGCTTAGCTGAGAACACTGAAGCTTTCTTT
TRBJ2-2 | 19 | TRBV19 | TRBD2 | NA | CASSIQVLAGGVGTGELFF | TGTGCCAGTAGTATACAGGTACTAGCGGGAGGAGTAGGCACCGGGGAGCTGTTTTTT
TRBJ2-7 | 14 | TRBV6-5 | TRBD1 | few | CASSYGQGYYEQYF | TGTGCCAGCAGTTACGGACAGGGGTACTACGAGCAGTACTTC
TRBJ2-5 | 17 | TRBV11-1 | NA | medium-sized | CASSPNRGAPPGETQYF | TGTGCCAGCAGCCCTAACAGAGGAGCGCCCCCCGGGGAGACCCAGTACTTC
TRBJ1-6 | 13 | TRBV19 | NA | NA | CASSITFNSPLHF | TGTGCCAGTAGTATAACCTTCAATTCACCCCTCCACTTT
TRBJ2-7 | 17 | TRBV15 | NA | medium-sized | CATSRDTVGARSYEQYF | TGTGCCACCAGCAGAGATACAGTGGGGGCTCGATCCTACGAGCAGTACTTC
TRBJ2-7 | 15 | TRBV27 | TRBD2 | few | CASSFSGRGIDEQYF | TGTGCCAGCAGTTTTAGCGGGAGGGGGATCGACGAGCAGTACTTC
TRBJ2-2 | 14 | TRBV6-5 | NA | NA | CASRRGWGGGELFF | TGTGCCAGCAGACGGGGTTGGGGAGGCGGGGAGCTGTTTTTT
TRBJ2-3 | 16 | TRBV13 | TRBD2 | NA | CASSLYLAGGRYTQYF | TGTGCCAGCAGCTTATATCTAGCGGGAGGACGGTATACGCAGTATTTT
TRBJ1-4 | 15 | TRBV12-3/TRBV12-4 | TRBD1 | few | CASSHGQGSNEKLFF | TGTGCCAGCAGTCACGGACAGGGTAGTAATGAAAAACTGTTTTTT
TRBJ1-5 | 14 | TRBV6-6 | NA | NA | CASSYVGQGQPQHF | TGTGCCAGCAGTTATGTGGGGCAAGGGCAGCCCCAGCATTTT
TRBJ2-7 | 14 | TRBV7-2 | TRBD2 | NA | CASSLAGGPYEQYF | TGTGCCAGCAGCTTAGCGGGAGGGCCGTATGAGCAGTACTTC